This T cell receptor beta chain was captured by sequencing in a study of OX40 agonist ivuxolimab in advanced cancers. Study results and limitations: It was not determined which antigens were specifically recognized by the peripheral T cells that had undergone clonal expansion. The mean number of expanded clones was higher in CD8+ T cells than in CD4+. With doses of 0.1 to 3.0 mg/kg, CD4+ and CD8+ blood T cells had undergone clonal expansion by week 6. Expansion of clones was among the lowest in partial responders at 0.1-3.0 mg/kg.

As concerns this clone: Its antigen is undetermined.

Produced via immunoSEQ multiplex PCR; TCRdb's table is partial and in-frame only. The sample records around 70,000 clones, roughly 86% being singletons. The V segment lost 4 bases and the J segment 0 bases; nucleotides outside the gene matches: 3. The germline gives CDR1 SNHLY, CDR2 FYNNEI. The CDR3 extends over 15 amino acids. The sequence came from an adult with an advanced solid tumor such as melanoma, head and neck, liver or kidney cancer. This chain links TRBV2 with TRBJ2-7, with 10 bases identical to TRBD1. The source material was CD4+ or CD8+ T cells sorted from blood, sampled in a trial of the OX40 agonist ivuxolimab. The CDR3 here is CASSGDRGSSYEQYF. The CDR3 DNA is TGTGCCAGCAGTGGGGACAGGGGAAGCTCCTACGAGCAGTACTTC.